This TCR beta chain is from a study of cytomegalovirus exposure and HLA in healthy donors. Across the whole study: Researchers found that around 80% of about 400 genotyped donors fell within the Caucasian-associated ancestry cluster.

The CDR3 covers 13 residues. V dropped 5 bases and J dropped 1 base, with 8 bases sitting between them. Germline V gene lookup returns CDR1 MGHRA and CDR2 YSYEKL. This clone was found a few times. Its antigen remains unidentified. Primers for the PCR totalled 60 Vbeta and 13 Jbeta. Data came from immunoSEQ multiplex PCR; TCRdb stores just in-frame clones and leaves some out. This table has tens of thousands of clones, approximately 63% appearing once. Findings of the study overall: Researchers reported in a later analysis that a missense DCLRE1C variant was tied to TCR beta V- and J-gene trimming. TCR beta chains numbering under 200 were designated cytomegalovirus-associated. Later on, an analysis showed TCR association rates differing by HLA locus, with DRB1 the most and HLA-C the fewest.

Sequenced input: PBMCs. This sequence originates from a woman in her fifties or sixties in good health and CMV-seropositive. The rearrangement joins TRBV4-1 to TRBJ1-1; the D is unclear. The CDR3 coding sequence is TGCGCCAGCAGCAACCAGGAGAACACTGAAGCTTTCTTT. Protein product: CASSNQENTEAFF.